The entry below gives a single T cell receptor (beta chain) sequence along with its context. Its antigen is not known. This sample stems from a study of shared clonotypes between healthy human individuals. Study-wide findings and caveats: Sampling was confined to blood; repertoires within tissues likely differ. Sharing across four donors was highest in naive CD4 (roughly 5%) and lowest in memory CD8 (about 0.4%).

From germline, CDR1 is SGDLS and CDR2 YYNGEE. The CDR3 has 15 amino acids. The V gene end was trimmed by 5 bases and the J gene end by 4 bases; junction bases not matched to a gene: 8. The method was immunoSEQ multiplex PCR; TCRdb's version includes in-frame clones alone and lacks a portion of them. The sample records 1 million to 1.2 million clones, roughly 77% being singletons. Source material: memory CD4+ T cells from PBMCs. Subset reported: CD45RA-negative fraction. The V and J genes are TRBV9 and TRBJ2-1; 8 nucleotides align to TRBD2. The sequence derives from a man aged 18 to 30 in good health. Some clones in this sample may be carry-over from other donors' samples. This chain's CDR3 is CASSPGTSGYNEQFF. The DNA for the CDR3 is TGTGCCAGCAGTCCCGGGACTAGTGGATACAATGAGCAGTTCTTC.